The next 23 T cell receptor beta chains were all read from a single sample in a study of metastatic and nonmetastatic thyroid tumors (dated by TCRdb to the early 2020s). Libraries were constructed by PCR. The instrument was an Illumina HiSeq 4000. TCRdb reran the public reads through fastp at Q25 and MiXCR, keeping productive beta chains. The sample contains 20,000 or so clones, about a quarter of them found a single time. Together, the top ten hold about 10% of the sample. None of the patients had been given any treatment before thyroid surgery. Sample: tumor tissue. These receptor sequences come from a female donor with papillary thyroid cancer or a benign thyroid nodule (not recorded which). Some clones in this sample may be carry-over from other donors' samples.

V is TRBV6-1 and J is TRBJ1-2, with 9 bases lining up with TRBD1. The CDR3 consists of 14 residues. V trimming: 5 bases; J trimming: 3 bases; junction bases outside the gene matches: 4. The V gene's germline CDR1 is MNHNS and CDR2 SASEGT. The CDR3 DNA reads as TGTGCCAGCAGTACGGACAGGGGTGACTATGGCTACACCTTC. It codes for CASSTDRGDYGYTF.

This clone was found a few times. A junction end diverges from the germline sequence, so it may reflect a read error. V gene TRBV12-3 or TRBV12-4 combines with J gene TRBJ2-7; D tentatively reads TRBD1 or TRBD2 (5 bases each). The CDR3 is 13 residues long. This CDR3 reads CASRDGNNDRQYF. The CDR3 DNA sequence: TGCGCCAGCAGGGACGGGAATAACGACCGGCAGTACTTC.

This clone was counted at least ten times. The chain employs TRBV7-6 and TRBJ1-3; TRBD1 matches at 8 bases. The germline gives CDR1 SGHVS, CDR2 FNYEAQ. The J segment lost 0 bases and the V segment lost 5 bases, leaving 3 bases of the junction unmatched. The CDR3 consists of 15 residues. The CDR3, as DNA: TGTGCCAGCAGCACCGACAGGGGCTCTGGAAACACCATATATTTT. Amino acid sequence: CASSTDRGSGNTIYF.

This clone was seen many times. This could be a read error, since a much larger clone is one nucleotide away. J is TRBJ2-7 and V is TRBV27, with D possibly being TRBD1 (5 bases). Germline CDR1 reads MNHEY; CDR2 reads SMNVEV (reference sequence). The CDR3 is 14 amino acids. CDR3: CASSFKQVGYEQHF. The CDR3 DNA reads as TGTGCCAGCAGTTTTAAACAGGTTGGCTACGAGCAGCACTTC.

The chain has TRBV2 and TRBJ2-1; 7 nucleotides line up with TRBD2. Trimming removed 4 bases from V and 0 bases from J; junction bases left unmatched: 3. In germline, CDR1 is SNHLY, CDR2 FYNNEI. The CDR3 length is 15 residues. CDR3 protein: CASSVGGNSYNEQFF. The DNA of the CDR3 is TGTGCCAGCAGTGTGGGAGGGAACTCCTACAATGAGCAGTTCTTC. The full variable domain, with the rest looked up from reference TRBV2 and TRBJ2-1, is EPEVTQTPSHQVTQMGQEVILRCVPISNHLYFYWYRQILGQKVEFLVSFYNNEISEKSEIFDDQFSVERPDGSNFTLKIRSTKLEDSAMYFCASSVGGNSYNEQFFGPGTRLTVL.

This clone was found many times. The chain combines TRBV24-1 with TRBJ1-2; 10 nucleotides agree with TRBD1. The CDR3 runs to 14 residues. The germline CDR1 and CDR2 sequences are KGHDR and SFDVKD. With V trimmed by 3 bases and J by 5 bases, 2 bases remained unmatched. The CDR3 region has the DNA TGTGCCACCAGTGATCGGGACAGGGGATATGGCTACACCTTC. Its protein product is CATSDRDRGYGYTF.

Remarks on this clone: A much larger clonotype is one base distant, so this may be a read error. CDR3 in DNA: TGTGCCAGCAGCCAGGTGGAACCTCGCAATGAGCAGCTCTTC. It specifies CASSQVEPRNEQLF. J is TRBJ2-1 and V is TRBV14; D gene unclear. Germline-derived CDR1 and CDR2 are SGHDN and FVKESK. The CDR3 is 14 amino acids.

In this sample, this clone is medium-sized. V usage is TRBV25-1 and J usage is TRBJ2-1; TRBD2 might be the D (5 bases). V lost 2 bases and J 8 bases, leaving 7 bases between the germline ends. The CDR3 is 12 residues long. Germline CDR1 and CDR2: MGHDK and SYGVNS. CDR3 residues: CASSEGGHEQFF. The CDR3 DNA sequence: TGTGCCAGCAGTGAAGGAGGCCATGAGCAGTTCTTC.

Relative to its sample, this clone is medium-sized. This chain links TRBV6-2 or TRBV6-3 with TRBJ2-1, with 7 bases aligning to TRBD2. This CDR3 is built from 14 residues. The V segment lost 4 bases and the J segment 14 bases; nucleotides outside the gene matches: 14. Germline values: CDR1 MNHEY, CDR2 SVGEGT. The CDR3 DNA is TGTGCCAGCAGTTCCTACTTGGGAGGGAGCAGTAAGTTCTTC. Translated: CASSSYLGGSSKFF.

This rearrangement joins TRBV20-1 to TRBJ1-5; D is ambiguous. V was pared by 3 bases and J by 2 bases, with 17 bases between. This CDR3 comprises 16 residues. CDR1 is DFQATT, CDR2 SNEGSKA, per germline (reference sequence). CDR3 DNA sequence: TGCAGTGCTAGTTGGGGTCTAGGCAACGGCAATCAGCCCCAGCATTTT. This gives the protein CSASWGLGNGNQPQHF.

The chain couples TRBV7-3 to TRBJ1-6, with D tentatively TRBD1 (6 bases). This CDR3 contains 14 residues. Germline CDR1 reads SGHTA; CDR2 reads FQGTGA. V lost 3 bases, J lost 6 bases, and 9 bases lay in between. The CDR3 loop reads CASSFAGANSPLHF. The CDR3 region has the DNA TGTGCCAGCAGCTTCGCAGGGGCTAATTCACCCCTCCACTTT.

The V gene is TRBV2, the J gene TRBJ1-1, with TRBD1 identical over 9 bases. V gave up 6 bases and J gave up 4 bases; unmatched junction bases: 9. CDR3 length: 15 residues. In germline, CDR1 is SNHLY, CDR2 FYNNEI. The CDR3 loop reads CASSYDRGAGTEAFF. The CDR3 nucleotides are TGTGCCAGCAGCTATGACAGGGGGGCTGGCACTGAAGCTTTCTTT.

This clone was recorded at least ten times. The CDR3 here is CSAKGGSIYNEQFF. The CDR3 coding sequence is TGCAGTGCTAAGGGTGGGAGTATCTACAATGAGCAGTTCTTC. This chain uses TRBV20-1 with TRBJ2-1, with D possibly being TRBD2 (5 bases). The CDR3 contains 14 residues. The germline CDR1 and CDR2 sequences are DFQATT and SNEGSKA (reference sequence). V lost 4 bases to trimming and J lost 3 bases, with 13 bases between them.

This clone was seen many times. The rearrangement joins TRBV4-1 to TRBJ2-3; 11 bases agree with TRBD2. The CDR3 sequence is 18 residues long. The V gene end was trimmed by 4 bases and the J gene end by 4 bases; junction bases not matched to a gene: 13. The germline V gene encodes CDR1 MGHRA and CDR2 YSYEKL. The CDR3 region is CASSRNPRLAGKSDTQYF. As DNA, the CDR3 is TGCGCCAGCAGCCGCAACCCCAGACTAGCGGGGAAATCAGATACGCAGTATTTT.

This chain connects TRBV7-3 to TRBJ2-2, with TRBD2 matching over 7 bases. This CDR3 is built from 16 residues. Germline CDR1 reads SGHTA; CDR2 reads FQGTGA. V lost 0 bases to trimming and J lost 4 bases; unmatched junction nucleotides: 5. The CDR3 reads CASSLTGGSGTGELFF. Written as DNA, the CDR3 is TGTGCCAGCAGCTTAACGGGCGGGAGTGGCACCGGGGAGCTGTTTTTT. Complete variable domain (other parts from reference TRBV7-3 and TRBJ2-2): GAGVSQTPSNKVTEKGKYVELRCDPISGHTALYWYRQSLGQGPEFLIYFQGTGAADDSGLPNDRFFAVRPEGSVSTLKIQRTERGDSAVYLCASSLTGGSGTGELFFGEGSRLTVL.

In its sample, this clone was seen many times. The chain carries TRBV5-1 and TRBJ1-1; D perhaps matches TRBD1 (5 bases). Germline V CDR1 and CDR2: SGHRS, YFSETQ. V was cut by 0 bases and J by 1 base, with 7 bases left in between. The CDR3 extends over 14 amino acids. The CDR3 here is CASSLGGQNTEAFF. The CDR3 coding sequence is TGCGCCAGCAGCTTGGGGGGCCAGAACACTGAAGCTTTCTTT.

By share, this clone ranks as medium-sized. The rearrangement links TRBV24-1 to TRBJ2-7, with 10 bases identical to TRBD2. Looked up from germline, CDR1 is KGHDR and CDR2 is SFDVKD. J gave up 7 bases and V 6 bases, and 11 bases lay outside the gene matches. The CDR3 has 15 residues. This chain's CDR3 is CATSPRLAGVREQYF. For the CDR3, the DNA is TGTGCCACCAGTCCTCGGCTAGCGGGAGTAAGAGAGCAGTACTTC.

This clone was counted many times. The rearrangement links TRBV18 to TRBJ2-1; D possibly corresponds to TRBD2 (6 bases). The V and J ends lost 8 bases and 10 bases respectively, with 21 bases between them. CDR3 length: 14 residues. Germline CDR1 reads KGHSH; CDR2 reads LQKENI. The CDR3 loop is CASILGGGLKEQFF. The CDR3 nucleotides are TGTGCCAGCATCCTCGGAGGAGGGCTAAAAGAGCAGTTCTTC.

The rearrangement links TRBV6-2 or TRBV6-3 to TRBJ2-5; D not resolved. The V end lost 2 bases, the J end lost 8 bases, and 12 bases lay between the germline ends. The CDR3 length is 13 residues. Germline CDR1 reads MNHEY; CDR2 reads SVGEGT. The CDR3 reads CASSYQCPDTQYF. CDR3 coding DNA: TGTGCCAGCAGTTACCAGTGTCCAGATACCCAGTACTTC.

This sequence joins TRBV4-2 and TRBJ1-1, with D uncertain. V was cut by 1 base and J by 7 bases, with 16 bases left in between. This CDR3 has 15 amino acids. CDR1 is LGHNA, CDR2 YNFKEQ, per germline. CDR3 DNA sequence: TGTGCCAGCAGCCAAGTAATTTCGGCGCTTGGTGAAGCTTTCTTT. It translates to CASSQVISALGEAFF.

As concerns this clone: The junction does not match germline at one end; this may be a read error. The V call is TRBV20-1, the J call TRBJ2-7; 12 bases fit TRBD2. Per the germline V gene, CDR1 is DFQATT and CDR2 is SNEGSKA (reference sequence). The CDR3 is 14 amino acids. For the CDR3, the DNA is TGCAGTGCTAGACATGCTAGCGGGAGGGAGGAGCATTACTTC. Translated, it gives CSARHASGREEHYF.

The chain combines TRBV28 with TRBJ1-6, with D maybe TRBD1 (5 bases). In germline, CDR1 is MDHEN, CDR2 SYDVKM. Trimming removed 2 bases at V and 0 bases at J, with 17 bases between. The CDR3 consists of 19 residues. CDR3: CASSLGAINQGSYNSPLHF. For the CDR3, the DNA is TGTGCCAGCAGTTTAGGGGCCATAAATCAGGGCTCCTATAATTCACCCCTCCACTTT.

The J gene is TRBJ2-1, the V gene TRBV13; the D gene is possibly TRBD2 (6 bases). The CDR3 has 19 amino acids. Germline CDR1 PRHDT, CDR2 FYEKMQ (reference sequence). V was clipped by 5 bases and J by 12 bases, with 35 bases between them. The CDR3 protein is CASSHGLSNTFTMSSGQFF. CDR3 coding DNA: TGTGCCAGCAGCCACGGACTATCCAACACCTTTACAATGAGTTCGGGGCAGTTCTTC.